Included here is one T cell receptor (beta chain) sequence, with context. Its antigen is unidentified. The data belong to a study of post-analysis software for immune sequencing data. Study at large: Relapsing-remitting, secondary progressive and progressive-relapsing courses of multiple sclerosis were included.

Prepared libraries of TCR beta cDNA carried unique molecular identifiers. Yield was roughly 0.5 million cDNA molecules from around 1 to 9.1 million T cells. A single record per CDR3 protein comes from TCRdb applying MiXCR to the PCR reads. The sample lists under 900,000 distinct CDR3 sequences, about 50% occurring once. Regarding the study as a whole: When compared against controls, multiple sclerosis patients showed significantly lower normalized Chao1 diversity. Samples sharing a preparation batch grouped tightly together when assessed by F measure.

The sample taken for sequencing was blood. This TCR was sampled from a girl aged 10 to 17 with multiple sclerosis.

Here the CDR3 reads CSARVQGARGANVLTF. The CDR3 coding sequence is TGCAGTGCTAGAGTACAGGGGGCGCGTGGGGCCAACGTCCTGACTTTC. The gene calls are TRBV20-1 and TRBJ2-6, with TRBD1 matching 9 bases. Germline lookup yields CDR1 DFQATT and CDR2 SNEGSKA (reference sequence). The V and J ends lost 1 base and 3 bases, in that order; junction bases with no gene match: 4. The CDR3 has 16 residues.